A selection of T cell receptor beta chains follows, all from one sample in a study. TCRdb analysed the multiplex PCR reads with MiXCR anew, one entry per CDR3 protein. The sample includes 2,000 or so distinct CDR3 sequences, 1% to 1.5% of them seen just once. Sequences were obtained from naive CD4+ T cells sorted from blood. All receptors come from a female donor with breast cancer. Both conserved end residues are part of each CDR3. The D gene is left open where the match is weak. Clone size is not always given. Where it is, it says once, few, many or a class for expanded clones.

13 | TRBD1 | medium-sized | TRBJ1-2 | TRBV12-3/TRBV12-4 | TGTGCCAGCACTACGACAGGGTCATACGGCTACACCTTC | CASTTTGSYGYTF
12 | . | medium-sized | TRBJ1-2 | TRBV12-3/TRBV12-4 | TGTGCCAGCAGCGATCTTGGCTATGGCTACACCTTC | CASSDLGYGYTF
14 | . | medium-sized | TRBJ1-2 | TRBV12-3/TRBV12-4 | TGTGCCAGCAGAAGGGACGGATCCTCATATGGCTACACCTTC | CASRRDGSSYGYTF
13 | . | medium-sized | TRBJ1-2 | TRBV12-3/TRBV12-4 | TGTGCCAGCACCATGGACACTATCTATGGCTACACCTTC | CASTMDTIYGYTF
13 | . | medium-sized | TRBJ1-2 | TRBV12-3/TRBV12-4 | TGTGCCAGCAGTTTTGATCGAAACTATGGCTACACCTTC | CASSFDRNYGYTF
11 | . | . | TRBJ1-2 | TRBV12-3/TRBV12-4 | TGTGCCAGCGCGACAAGTTATGGCTACACCTTC | CASATSYGYTF
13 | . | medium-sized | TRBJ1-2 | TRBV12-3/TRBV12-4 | TGTGCCAGCAGTAGAGACAGTAACTATGGCTACACCTTC | CASSRDSNYGYTF
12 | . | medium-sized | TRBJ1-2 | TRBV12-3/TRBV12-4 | TGTGCCAGCAGTTCAGCCGTTTATGGCTACACCTTC | CASSSAVYGYTF
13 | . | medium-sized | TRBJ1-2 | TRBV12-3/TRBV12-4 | TGTGCCAGCAGTTTGAATCCTAACTATGGCTACACCTTC | CASSLNPNYGYTF
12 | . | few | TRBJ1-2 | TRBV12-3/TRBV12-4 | TGTGCCAGCAGCTTTACAGCGGATGGCTACACCTTC | CASSFTADGYTF